The entry that follows covers one TCR beta chain sequence. The sample originates from a study of blood T cell repertoires in COVID-19. On the study more broadly: Whether acute or convalescent, the COVID-19 samples came from the United States, Italy and Spain. PBMCs, B-cell-depleted T cells, or T cells were the source of the cDNA or gDNA that made up the material.

This CDR3 contains 16 residues. Germline loops: CDR1 SGHRS, CDR2 YFSETQ. Losses at the gene ends were 4 bases for V and 1 base for J; bases not matched to a gene: 6. Authors' data handling: Scientists estimated how many nucleated cells there were by amplifying reference gene primers. The assay was immunoSEQ multiplex PCR, and TCRdb's table has in-frame clones only and misses some. Clonal size and the V and J genes are those of that table, whereas D and trimming came from the DNA. The data contain approximately 150,000 clones, 75% to 90% of them seen just once; the ten biggest clones take up less than 4.5%.

The V call is TRBV5-1, the J call TRBJ2-3, with TRBD2 identical over 10 bases. Sequencing was performed on peripheral blood. This TCR was recovered from a woman aged 55-69 years with active or convalescent COVID-19. CDR3 bases: TGCGCCAGCAGCCTAACCGGGACTAGCGGCACAGATACGCAGTATTTT. Translated: CASSLTGTSGTDTQYF.